This entry concerns a single T cell receptor (beta chain). The antigen is not known. The record originates from a study of radiotherapy plus CTLA-4 blockade in lung cancer. Study details: Disease control was present in 30% to 40% of patients, and objective responses in approximately 20%.

Ipilimumab-mediated CTLA-4 blockade plus focal radiation was given to patients having chemo-refractory metastatic non-small-cell lung cancer. Study conclusions and caveats: TCR clones of tumor origin grew in blood after radiotherapy plus ipilimumab. In blood, early T cell clone dynamics reportedly predicted response best, together with interferon-beta.

Repertoires were generated with immunoSEQ multiplex PCR, while TCRdb's copy carries only in-frame clones and drops some. The data show 70,000 to 90,000 clones, more than 75% seen once. Germline-derived CDR1 and CDR2 are LNHDA and SQIVND (reference sequence). Trimming left V 8 bases short and J 2 bases short, with 13 bases between. The CDR3 is made up of 14 amino acids. V gene TRBV19 combines with J gene TRBJ1-5, with a possible D match to TRBD1 (5 bases). The sample consisted of peripheral blood, taken from a patient treated with radiotherapy plus ipilimumab. This receptor was taken from a human donor with non-small cell lung cancer who had a complete response to radiotherapy plus ipilimumab. The CDR3 coding sequence is TGTGCCAGTCGATATGACAGAGGCAATCAGCCCCAGCATTTT. It specifies CASRYDRGNQPQHF.